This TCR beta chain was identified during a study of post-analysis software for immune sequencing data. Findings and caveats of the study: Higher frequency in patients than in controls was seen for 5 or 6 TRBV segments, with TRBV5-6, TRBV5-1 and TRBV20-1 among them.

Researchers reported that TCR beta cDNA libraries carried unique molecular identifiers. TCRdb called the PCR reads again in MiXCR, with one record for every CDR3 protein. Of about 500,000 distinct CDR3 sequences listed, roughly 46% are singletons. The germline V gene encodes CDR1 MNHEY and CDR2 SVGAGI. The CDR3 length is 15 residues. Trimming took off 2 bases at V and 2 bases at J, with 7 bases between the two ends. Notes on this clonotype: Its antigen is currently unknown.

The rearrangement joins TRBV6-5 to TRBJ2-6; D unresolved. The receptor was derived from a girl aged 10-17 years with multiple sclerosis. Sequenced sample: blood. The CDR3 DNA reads TGTGCCAGCAGTTACCAGGTCACTGGGGCCAACGTCCTGACTTTC. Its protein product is CASSYQVTGANVLTF.